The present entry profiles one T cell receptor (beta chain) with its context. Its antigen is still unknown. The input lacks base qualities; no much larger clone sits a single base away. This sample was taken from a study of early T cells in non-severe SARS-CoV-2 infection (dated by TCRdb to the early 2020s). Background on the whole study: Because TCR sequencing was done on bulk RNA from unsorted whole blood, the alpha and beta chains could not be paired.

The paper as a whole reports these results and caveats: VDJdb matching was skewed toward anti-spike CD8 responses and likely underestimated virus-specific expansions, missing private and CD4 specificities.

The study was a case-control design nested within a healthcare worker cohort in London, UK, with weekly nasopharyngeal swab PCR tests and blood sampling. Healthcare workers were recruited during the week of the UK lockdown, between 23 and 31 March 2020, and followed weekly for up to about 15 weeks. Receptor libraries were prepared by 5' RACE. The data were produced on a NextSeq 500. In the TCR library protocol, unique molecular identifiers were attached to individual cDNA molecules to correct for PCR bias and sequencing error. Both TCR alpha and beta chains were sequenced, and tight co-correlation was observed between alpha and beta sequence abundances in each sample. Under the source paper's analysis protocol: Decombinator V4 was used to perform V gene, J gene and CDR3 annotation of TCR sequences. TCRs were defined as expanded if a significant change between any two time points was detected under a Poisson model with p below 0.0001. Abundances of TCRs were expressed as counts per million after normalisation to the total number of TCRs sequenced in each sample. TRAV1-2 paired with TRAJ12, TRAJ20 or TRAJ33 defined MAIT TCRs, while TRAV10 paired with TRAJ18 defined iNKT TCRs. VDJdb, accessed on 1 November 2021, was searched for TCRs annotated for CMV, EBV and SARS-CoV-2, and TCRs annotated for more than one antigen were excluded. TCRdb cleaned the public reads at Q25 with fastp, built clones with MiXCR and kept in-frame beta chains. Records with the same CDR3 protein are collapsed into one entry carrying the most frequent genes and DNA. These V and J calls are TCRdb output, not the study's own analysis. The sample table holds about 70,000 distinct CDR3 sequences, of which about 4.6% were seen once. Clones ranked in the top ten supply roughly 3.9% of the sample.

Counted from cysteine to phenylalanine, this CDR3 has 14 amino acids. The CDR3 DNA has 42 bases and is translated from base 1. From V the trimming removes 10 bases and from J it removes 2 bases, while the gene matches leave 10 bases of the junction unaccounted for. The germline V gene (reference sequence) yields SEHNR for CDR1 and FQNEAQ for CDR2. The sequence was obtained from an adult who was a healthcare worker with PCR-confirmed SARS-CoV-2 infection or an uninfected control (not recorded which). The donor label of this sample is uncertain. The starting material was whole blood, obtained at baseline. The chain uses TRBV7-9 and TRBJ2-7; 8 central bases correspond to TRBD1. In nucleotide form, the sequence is TGTGCCAACAGACCCGGACAGGGACCCTACGAGCAGTACTTC. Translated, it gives CANRPGQGPYEQYF.